This is a list of T cell receptor beta chains from one sample in a study of sequential checkpoint blockade in melanoma. TCRdb's copy holds only in-frame clones and misses some; the assay was immunoSEQ multiplex PCR. The data hold 40,000 or so clones, with 84% observed a single time. The sample was CD8+ T cells sorted from blood (inferred from file names), taken from a patient given nivolumab and ipilimumab in sequence. These receptors originate from a human donor with melanoma. The CDR3 runs from the conserved cysteine through the conserved F or W. Fields, in order: clone size, D gene, J gene, V gene, CDR3 DNA, CDR3 protein. D genes are given only for firm matches. Clone size is given for some rows only: seen once, a few or many times, or a class if the clone is expanded.

- TRBD1 TRBJ2-1 TRBV11-2 TGTGCCAGCAGCCTAGCTTCGGGACAGGGCAGTTTAGGTGAGCAGTTCTTC CASSLASGQGSLGEQFF
few TRBD2 TRBJ2-1 TRBV28 TGTGCCAGCAGCACGGGGGGGTCCTACAATGAGCAGTTCTTC CASSTGGSYNEQFF
- - TRBJ1-2 TRBV5-1 TGCGCCAGCAGCTTGGACAGTTCTAACTATGGCTACACCTTC CASSLDSSNYGYTF
- TRBD1 TRBJ2-3 TRBV27 TGTGCCAGCAGTTTGGGGACAGGGTGGACAGATACGCAGTATTTT CASSLGTGWTDTQYF
- - TRBJ1-1 TRBV4-1 TGCGCCAGCAGCCAATTCGAGGACAGACCTTACACTGAAGCTTTCTTT CASSQFEDRPYTEAFF
- - TRBJ1-2 TRBV6-4 TGTGCCAGCAGTCCCACTCCGAACTATGGCTACACCTTC CASSPTPNYGYTF
- TRBD2 TRBJ2-1 TRBV27 TGTGCCAGCAGTTTCAAGCGGGAGTACAATGAGCAGTTCTTC CASSFKREYNEQFF
- - TRBJ1-2 TRBV19 TGTGCCAGTAGCCTACCAGAACAGTCGACAGCGGGTTTCTATGGCTACACCTTC CASSLPEQSTAGFYGYTF
- TRBD1 TRBJ1-2 TRBV7-9 TGTGCCAGCAGCACGGGACAGGGTGAGGCTAACTATGGCTACACCTTC CASSTGQGEANYGYTF
- TRBD1 TRBJ1-4 TRBV5-5 TGTGCCAGCAGCCCCGGGACAGATGTACTGTTTTTT CASSPGTDVLFF
- TRBD2 TRBJ2-1 TRBV4-1 TGCGCCAGCAGCCAAGAACCTAGCGGCCAGAATGAGCAGTTCTTC CASSQEPSGQNEQFF
- TRBD2 TRBJ2-5 TRBV6-1 TGTGCCAGCAGTGAAGTGGGGGGGGGTCAAGAGACCCAGTACTTC CASSEVGGGQETQYF
- - TRBJ1-3 TRBV6-5 TGTGCCAGCAGCTACCTAGGGGCACTGGCGGGAAACACCATATATTTT CASSYLGALAGNTIYF
- TRBD1 TRBJ1-1 TRBV10-3 TGTGCCATCAGTGAGGGACAGGGGGCCATGAACACTGAAGCTTTCTTT CAISEGQGAMNTEAFF
- - TRBJ2-1 TRBV11-1 TGTGCCAGCAGCTTATCGGGGAATGAGCAGTTCTTC CASSLSGNEQFF
few - TRBJ2-7 TRBV4-1 TGCGCCAGCAGCCCAACTAGCTTTTGGTACGAGCAGTACTTC CASSPTSFWYEQYF
- - TRBJ1-1 TRBV7-8 TGTGCCAGCAGCTTTTCCTCAGGGAGGGGTGAAGCTTTCTTT CASSFSSGRGEAFF
- TRBD2 TRBJ2-1 TRBV6-1 TGTGCCAGCAGTGAAGGGACTAGCGGGAGCAATGAGCAGTTCTTC CASSEGTSGSNEQFF
once TRBD2 TRBJ2-7 TRBV5-8 TGTGCCAGCACCCTCAATGGGGGGGACCTTTCCTACGAGCAGTACTTC CASTLNGGDLSYEQYF
- - TRBJ2-2 TRBV28 TGTGCCAGCACCTTCGACCCCTCGGGAACCGGGGAGCTGTTTTTT CASTFDPSGTGELFF
- TRBD2 TRBJ2-7 TRBV5-1 TGCGCCAGCAGCTTGTCGCGGGGGGGCTCCGAGCAGTACTTC CASSLSRGGSEQYF
once - TRBJ2-7 TRBV6-1 TGTGCCAGCAGTGGCCGGGACAACCACTACGAGCAGTACTTC CASSGRDNHYEQYF
- - TRBJ2-7 TRBV19 TGTGCCAGTAGTCCACACAGGGGATGGGACTTCGAGCAGTACTTC CASSPHRGWDFEQYF
- - TRBJ2-1 TRBV7-9 TGTGCCAGCAGCTTACTTCTGGCCGATGAGCAGTTCTTC CASSLLLADEQFF
- - TRBJ1-2 TRBV5-4 TGTGCCAGCAGCTTCAGAGGTTCTAACTATGGCTACACCTTC CASSFRGSNYGYTF
once - TRBJ1-5 TRBV6-1 TGTGCCAGCAGTGACTTAGAGTTCAATCAGCCCCAGCATTTT CASSDLEFNQPQHF
- - TRBJ1-3 TRBV28 TGTGCCAGCAGTTTAACATCCACCGGAAACACCATATATTTT CASSLTSTGNTIYF
- - TRBJ1-2 TRBV29-1 TGCAGCGTTGATTCAGGGGGCTACACCTTC CSVDSGGYTF
- TRBD1 TRBJ1-6 TRBV27 TGTGCCAGCAGGGACAGGGAAGTAACCTATAATTCACCCCTCCACTTT CASRDREVTYNSPLHF
few - TRBJ1-2 TRBV19 TGTGCCAGTACGGAGGGAGGGGATGGCTACACCTTC CASTEGGDGYTF
- - TRBJ1-1 TRBV20-1 TGCAGTGCCTCCAGGGTTGAAGCTTTCTTT CSASRVEAFF
once TRBD2 TRBJ2-7 TRBV23-1 TGCGCCAGCAGTCAATCGGGGCGGGGGAACTCCTACGAGCAGTACTTC CASSQSGRGNSYEQYF
few TRBD1 TRBJ2-6 TRBV28 TGTGCCAGCAGTCTAGGGGGCCGGGACGGGGCCAACGTCCTGACTTTC CASSLGGRDGANVLTF